The 26 T cell receptor beta chains in this list originate from one sample, sequenced in a study of shared clonotypes between healthy human individuals. Assay: immunoSEQ multiplex PCR; the TCRdb copy retains only in-frame clones and omits some. The sample consists of approximately 2,200,000 clones, around 93% of them appearing once. CD45RO-negative cells were positively selected for CCR7, leaving out terminally differentiated effector memory CD45RA+ cells. Sequencing was performed on naive CD8+ T cells from PBMCs. All receptors come from a man aged 18-30 years in good health. Some clones in this sample may be carry-over from other donors' samples.

V usage is TRBV28 and J usage is TRBJ2-2, with TRBD2 identical over 10 bases. The CDR3 consists of 17 residues. CDR1 and CDR2 (germline): MDHEN, SYDVKM. The V and J ends lost 6 bases and 0 bases, in that order; junction bases with no gene match: 7. CDR3: CASSEREGLANTGELFF. The CDR3 nucleotides are TGTGCCAGCAGCGAGCGGGAGGGTCTCGCGAACACCGGGGAGCTGTTTTTT.

This chain uses TRBV15 with TRBJ2-3; the match to TRBD1 covers 9 bases. The length of the CDR3 is 16 residues. Trimming took 3 bases from V and 2 from J; bases not matched to a gene: 6. The germline CDR1 and CDR2 sequences are LNHNV and YYDKDF (reference sequence). CDR3 residues: CATSSTGTGNTDTQYF. The CDR3, as DNA: TGTGCCACCAGCAGTACCGGGACAGGGAACACAGATACGCAGTATTTT.

The rearrangement uses TRBV13 and TRBJ1-1; D ambiguous. Germline V gene lookup returns CDR1 PRHDT and CDR2 FYEKMQ (reference sequence). CDR3 length: 13 residues. V lost 2 bases and J lost 0, with 4 bases in between. The CDR3 DNA reads TGTGCCAGCAGCTTAAAAGTGAACACTGAAGCTTTCTTT. This encodes CASSLKVNTEAFF.

The V call is TRBV27, the J call TRBJ2-7, with 8 bases lining up with TRBD1. The CDR3 spans 14 residues. Per germline, CDR1 MNHEY and CDR2 SMNVEV (reference sequence). Unmatched junction bases numbered 10, after V lost 3 bases and J lost 9 bases. As DNA, the CDR3 is TGTGCCAGCAGTTTCCTACAGGGGGGATTTGGGCAGTACTTC. Amino acids: CASSFLQGGFGQYF.

The rearrangement links TRBV7-9 to TRBJ2-7; TRBD1 matches at 7 bases. Germline trimming cut 4 bases from V and 2 bases from J; bases unmatched to any gene: 11. The CDR3 spans 16 residues. From germline, CDR1 is SEHNR and CDR2 FQNEAQ (reference sequence). The CDR3 here is CASSSRKTGYPYEQYF. CDR3 coding DNA: TGTGCCAGCAGCTCGCGGAAGACAGGGTACCCCTACGAGCAGTACTTC.

V is TRBV13 and J is TRBJ2-7; TRBD2 matches at 12 bases. The CDR3 sequence is 15 residues long. J was trimmed by 4 bases and V by 5 bases; bases with no gene match: 6. Germline lookup yields CDR1 PRHDT and CDR2 FYEKMQ (reference sequence). Written as DNA, the CDR3 is TGTGCCAGCAGCCAGCGACTAGCGGGAGCTTACGAGCAGTACTTC. Translation: CASSQRLAGAYEQYF.

This clone was seen just once. The same CDR3 arises from other DNA sequences in this sample as well. This sequence joins TRBV28 and TRBJ2-7; 7 bases agree with TRBD1. Trimming at V came to 4 bases and at J to 0 bases, leaving 6 bases not matched to a gene. This CDR3 comprises 15 residues. The V gene's germline CDR1 is MDHEN and CDR2 SYDVKM. The CDR3 here is CASSYDRVGSYEQYF. In DNA, the CDR3 is TGTGCCAGCAGTTACGACAGGGTTGGCTCCTACGAGCAGTACTTC. Drawing the rest from reference TRBV28 and TRBJ2-7, the complete variable domain is DVKVTQSSRYLVKRTGEKVFLECVQDMDHENMFWYRQDPGLGLRLIYFSYDVKMKEKGDIPEGYSVSREKKERFSLILESASTNQTSMYLCASSYDRVGSYEQYFGPGTRLTVT.

The rearrangement links TRBV7-9 to TRBJ1-1, with 10 nucleotides matching TRBD1. The CDR3 is made up of 17 amino acids. Germline V gene lookup returns CDR1 SEHNR and CDR2 FQNEAQ (reference sequence). Unmatched junction bases numbered 9, after V lost 5 bases and J lost 0 bases. DNA for the CDR3: TGTGCCAGCAGCGGGGCGGGACAGGGGACTCTGAACACTGAAGCTTTCTTT. This encodes CASSGAGQGTLNTEAFF.

The CDR3 here is CASSQDMGLAGNRQFF. The CDR3 DNA reads TGCGCCAGCAGCCAAGATATGGGACTAGCAGGAAACAGGCAGTTCTTC. The chain couples TRBV4-3 to TRBJ2-1; 9 nucleotides line up with TRBD2. The CDR3 is made up of 16 amino acids. Germline loops: CDR1 LGHNA, CDR2 YSLEER. The junction had 12 bases not matched to a gene; V was cut back by 0 bases and J by 12 bases.

The chain is built from TRBV5-1 and TRBJ2-2; TRBD2 is a possible D gene (5 bases). Trimming removed 3 bases at V and 4 bases at J, with 13 bases between. The CDR3 has 15 amino acids. CDR1 SGHRS and CDR2 YFSETQ come from the germline V gene. CDR3 in DNA: TGCGCCAGCAGCTCACTGACTATACCCACCGGGGAGCTGTTTTTT. Amino acids: CASSSLTIPTGELFF.

The chain recombines TRBV27 with TRBJ2-7; D tentatively reads TRBD1 or TRBD2 (6 bases each). The CDR3 totals 16 residues. The V gene's germline CDR1 is MNHEY and CDR2 SMNVEV (reference sequence). V lost 4 bases to trimming and J lost 3 bases, with 19 bases between them. CDR3 bases: TGTGCCAGCAGTTCGAATTTTGGAGGGGGAGTCTACGAGCAGTACTTC. Amino acids: CASSSNFGGGVYEQYF.

This clone has only one observation. This same CDR3 is encoded by further DNA sequences in the sample. This chain connects TRBV30 to TRBJ2-3, with D tentatively TRBD2 (6 bases). Trimming removed 2 bases at V and 0 bases at J, with 9 bases between. Germline V CDR1 and CDR2: GTSNPN, SVGIG (reference sequence). CDR3 length: 14 amino acids. DNA of the CDR3: TGTGCCTGGAGTCTAGCGAGCAGCACAGATACGCAGTATTTT. Its protein is CAWSLASSTDTQYF.

The J gene is TRBJ2-1, the V gene TRBV14; unclear D gene. The CDR3 sequence is 11 residues long. Germline V gene data show CDR1 as SGHDN and CDR2 as FVKESK. The ends were cut back, 4 bases at V and 9 bases at J, with 7 bases in the middle. The CDR3 DNA sequence: TGTGCCAGCAGCCTGGATACTGAGCAGTTCTTC. Translation: CASSLDTEQFF.

The chain combines TRBV10-3 with TRBJ2-2; possible D gene TRBD1, 5 bases. Trimming left V 0 bases short and J 7 bases short, with 9 bases between. The length of the CDR3 is 14 residues. Germline V lookup: CDR1 ENHRY, CDR2 SYGVKD. Here the CDR3 reads CAISESKGLGELFF. The CDR3 DNA follows: TGTGCCATCAGTGAGTCGAAGGGGCTCGGGGAGCTGTTTTTT.

CDR3 nucleotide sequence: TGTGCCAGCAGCTTAGGGGGCAGGGCAAATGAGCAGTTCTTC. Translating gives CASSLGGRANEQFF. This chain joins TRBV13 and TRBJ2-1; TRBD1 might be the D (5 bases). From germline, CDR1 is PRHDT and CDR2 FYEKMQ (reference sequence). The V end was cut by 0 bases, the J end by 7 bases, with 10 bases between. This CDR3 comprises 14 residues.

CDR3 in amino acids: CASSLGGVAGAREQYF. CDR3 coding DNA: TGTGCCAGCAGCTTGGGCGGGGTAGCGGGCGCTAGGGAGCAGTACTTC. J is TRBJ2-7 and V is TRBV5-4; the match to TRBD2 covers 7 bases. The trim removed 0 bases at V and 7 bases at J, leaving 13 bases unmatched. CDR1 and CDR2 (germline): SGHNT, YYREEE (reference sequence). The CDR3 is made up of 16 amino acids.

This sequence joins TRBV27 and TRBJ2-3, with D perhaps TRBD1 (5 bases). This CDR3 is built from 16 residues. Trimming removed 3 bases from V and 0 bases from J, with 13 bases in between. Per the germline V gene, CDR1 is MNHEY and CDR2 is SMNVEV (reference sequence). CDR3: CASSLQTATSTDTQYF. The CDR3, as DNA: TGTGCCAGCAGTTTGCAGACAGCAACTAGCACAGATACGCAGTATTTT.

This rearrangement joins TRBV4-1 to TRBJ2-1, with D hard to call. Germline V CDR1 and CDR2: MGHRA, YSYEKL. Trimming took 1 base from V and 9 from J, leaving 10 bases between them. This CDR3 has 13 amino acids. CDR3 amino acids: CASSQVPPGEQFF. The CDR3 DNA is TGCGCCAGCAGCCAAGTGCCACCCGGTGAGCAGTTCTTC.

V and J are TRBV6-1 and TRBJ2-3; unclear D gene. This CDR3 contains 15 residues. The germline V and J ends were trimmed by 6 bases and 1 base, with 14 bases remaining between them. CDR1 is MNHNS and CDR2 is SASEGT in the germline V gene. The DNA for the CDR3 is TGTGCCAGCAGCAGAGACAAACCCCGCACAGATACGCAGTATTTT. Protein sequence: CASSRDKPRTDTQYF.

The chain recombines TRBV7-6 with TRBJ2-6; 8 nucleotides line up with TRBD1. The CDR3 contains 19 residues. In germline, CDR1 is SGHVS, CDR2 FNYEAQ. Germline trimming cut 0 bases from V and 0 bases from J; bases unmatched to any gene: 7. The CDR3 DNA reads TGTGCCAGCAGCTTAGCGCGTGGGACAGGTGGCTCTGGGGCCAACGTCCTGACTTTC. This codes for CASSLARGTGGSGANVLTF. Together with reference TRBV7-6 and TRBJ2-6, the CDR3 gives the full variable domain: GAGVSQSPRYKVTKRGQDVALRCDPISGHVSLYWYRQALGQGPEFLTYFNYEAQQDKSGLPNDRFSAERPEGSISTLTIQRTEQRDSAMYRCASSLARGTGGSGANVLTFGAGSRLTVL.

This rearrangement joins TRBV28 to TRBJ1-5; D gene uncertain. Trimming pared 3 bases from V and 0 bases from J, leaving 15 bases between. CDR3 size: 17 residues. Germline V gives CDR1 MDHEN, CDR2 SYDVKM. CDR3 region: CASSFVVNTGSNQPQHF. The CDR3 nucleotides are TGTGCCAGCAGTTTTGTGGTAAACACCGGTAGCAATCAGCCCCAGCATTTT.

In its sample, this clone was seen once. V usage is TRBV27 and J usage is TRBJ2-6; D may correspond to TRBD1 or TRBD2 (5 bases each). Germline CDR1 and CDR2: MNHEY and SMNVEV (reference sequence). V was clipped by 6 bases and J by 0 bases, with 9 bases between them. CDR3 size: 15 residues. CDR3 DNA: TGTGCCAGCAGGGGGGACCCCTCTGGGGCCAACGTCCTGACTTTC. Protein: CASRGDPSGANVLTF.

The chain is built from TRBV11-2 and TRBJ2-3; 11 nucleotides agree with TRBD2. Germline CDR1 reads SGHAT; CDR2 reads FQNNGV. This CDR3 comprises 15 residues. V lost 5 bases, J lost 6 bases, and 7 bases stayed unmatched. Written as DNA, the CDR3 is TGTGCCAGCAGCCGTGTAGCGGGAGGGCAGGATACGCAGTATTTT. This encodes CASSRVAGGQDTQYF.

This sequence joins TRBV19 and TRBJ1-5; D is uncertain. Germline CDR1 reads LNHDA; CDR2 reads SQIVND (reference sequence). The V gene lost 0 bases and the J gene lost 6 bases, with 6 bases spanning the gap. CDR3 length equals 13 residues. CDR3 residues: CASSIDRGQPQHF. For the CDR3, the DNA is TGTGCCAGTAGTATAGATCGGGGTCAGCCCCAGCATTTT.

This clone was observed a handful of times. V and J are TRBV9 and TRBJ1-2; possible D gene TRBD1, 6 bases. Per the germline V gene, CDR1 is SGDLS and CDR2 is YYNGEE. This CDR3 is built from 14 residues. Trimming shortened V by 5 bases and J by 6 bases, and 17 bases separated the two germline ends. Written as DNA, the CDR3 is TGTGCCAGCAGGGCCCGGGACAACCGGGATGGCTACACCTTC. Translated, it gives CASRARDNRDGYTF.

V is TRBV10-3 and J is TRBJ1-5, with TRBD1 matching over 7 bases. V lost 10 bases and J lost 8; bases outside the gene matches: 8. The CDR3 extends over 12 amino acids. The germline V gene has CDR1 ENHRY and CDR2 SYGVKD. The CDR3 loop reads CATDPGGKPQHF. In DNA form, the CDR3 reads TGTGCCACCGACCCAGGGGGTAAGCCCCAGCATTTT.